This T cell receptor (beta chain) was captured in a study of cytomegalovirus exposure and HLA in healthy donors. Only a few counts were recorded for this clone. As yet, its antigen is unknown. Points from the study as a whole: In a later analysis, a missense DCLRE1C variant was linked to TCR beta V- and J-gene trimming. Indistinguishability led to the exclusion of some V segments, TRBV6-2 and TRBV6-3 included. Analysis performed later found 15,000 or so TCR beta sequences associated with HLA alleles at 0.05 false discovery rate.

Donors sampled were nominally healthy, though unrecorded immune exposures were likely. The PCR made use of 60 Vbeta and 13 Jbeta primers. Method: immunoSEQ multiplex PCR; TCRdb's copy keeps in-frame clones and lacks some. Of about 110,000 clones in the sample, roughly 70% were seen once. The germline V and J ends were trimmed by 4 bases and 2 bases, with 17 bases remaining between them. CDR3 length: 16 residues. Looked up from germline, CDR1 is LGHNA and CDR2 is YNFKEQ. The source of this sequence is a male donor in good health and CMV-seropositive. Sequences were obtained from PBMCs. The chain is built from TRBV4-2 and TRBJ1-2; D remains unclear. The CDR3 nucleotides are TGTGCCAGCAGCCGCGCCTATTCGGGAGGAAACTATGGCTACACCTTC. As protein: CASSRAYSGGNYGYTF.